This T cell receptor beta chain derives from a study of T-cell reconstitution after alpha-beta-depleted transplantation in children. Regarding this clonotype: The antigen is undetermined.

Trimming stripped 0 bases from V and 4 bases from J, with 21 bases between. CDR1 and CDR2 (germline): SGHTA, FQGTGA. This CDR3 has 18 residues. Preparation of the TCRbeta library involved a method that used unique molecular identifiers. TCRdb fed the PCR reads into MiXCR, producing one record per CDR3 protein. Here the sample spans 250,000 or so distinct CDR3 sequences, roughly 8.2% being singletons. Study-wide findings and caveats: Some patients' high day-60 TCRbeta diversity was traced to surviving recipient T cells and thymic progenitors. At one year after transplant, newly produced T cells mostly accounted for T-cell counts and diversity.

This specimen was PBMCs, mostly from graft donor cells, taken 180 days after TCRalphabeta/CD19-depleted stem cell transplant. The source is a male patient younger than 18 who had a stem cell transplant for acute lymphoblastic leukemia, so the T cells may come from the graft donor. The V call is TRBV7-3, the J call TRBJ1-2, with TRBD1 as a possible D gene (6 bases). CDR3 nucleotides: TGTGCCAGCAGCTTAACGGGGACACGGACCTCTGCGTTCTATGGCTACACCTTC. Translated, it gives CASSLTGTRTSAFYGYTF.